This T cell receptor (beta chain) was documented in a study of long-term antiretroviral therapy in people with HIV. Regarding the study as a whole: Clones showing expansion before ART dominated the repertoire at all time points. Diversity measured after ART increased yet remained under transplant donor controls.

The immunoSEQ assay was v3.0, run at survey level. Assay used: immunoSEQ multiplex PCR; TCRdb lists only in-frame clones, some missing. Of some 33,000 clones in the sample, over 70% were seen once. Only United States sites treated participants with HIV. Points on this clone: Its antigen remains unidentified.

The V gene lost 10 bases and the J gene lost 1 base, with 7 bases spanning the gap. Germline V lookup: CDR1 MGHRA, CDR2 YSYEKL. The CDR3 is 11 amino acids. The rearrangement links TRBV4-1 to TRBJ1-1; no firm D call. The receptor was derived from a man in his late teens or twenties with HIV. Material: unsorted PBMCs, obtained 0.6 years after starting antiretroviral therapy. CDR3 coding DNA: TGCGCCACCAAGACGAACACTGAAGCTTTCTTT. This encodes CATKTNTEAFF.